This T cell receptor (beta chain) was obtained from a study of blood T cell repertoires in COVID-19. This CDR3 comprises 12 residues. V was clipped by 3 bases and J by 4 bases, with 9 bases between them. CDR1 and CDR2 from the germline V gene are SQVTM and ANQGSEA. Method: immunoSEQ multiplex PCR; TCRdb's copy keeps in-frame clones and lacks some. This table holds about 76,000 clones, around nine tenths found once. This TCR was sampled from a human donor in a cohort sampled during active COVID-19. The chain joins TRBV29-1 to TRBJ2-5, with a tentative D call TRBD2 (5 bases). The sequencing input was peripheral blood. The CDR3 sequence: CSVDRAGETQYF. DNA of the CDR3: TGCAGCGTTGACCGCGCGGGAGAGACCCAGTACTTC.